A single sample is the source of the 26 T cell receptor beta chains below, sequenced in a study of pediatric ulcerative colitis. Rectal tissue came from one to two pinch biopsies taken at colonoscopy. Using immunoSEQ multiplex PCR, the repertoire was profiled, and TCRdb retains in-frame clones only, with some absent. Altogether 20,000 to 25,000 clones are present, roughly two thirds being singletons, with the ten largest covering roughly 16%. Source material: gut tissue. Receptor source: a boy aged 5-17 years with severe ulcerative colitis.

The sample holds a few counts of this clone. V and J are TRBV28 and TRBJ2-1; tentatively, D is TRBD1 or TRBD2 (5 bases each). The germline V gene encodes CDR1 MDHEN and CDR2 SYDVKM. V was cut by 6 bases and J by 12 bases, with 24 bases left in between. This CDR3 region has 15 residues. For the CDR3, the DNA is TGTGCCAGCAGCTTCGCCGGGACCCTGAGCCGGGGGCAGTTCTTC. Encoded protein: CASSFAGTLSRGQFF.

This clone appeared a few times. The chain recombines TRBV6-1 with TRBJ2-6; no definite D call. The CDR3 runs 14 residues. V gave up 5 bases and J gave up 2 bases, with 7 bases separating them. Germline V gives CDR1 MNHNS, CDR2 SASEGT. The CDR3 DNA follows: TGTGCCAGCAGTCCTACCCCTGGGGCCAACGTCCTGACTTTC. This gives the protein CASSPTPGANVLTF.

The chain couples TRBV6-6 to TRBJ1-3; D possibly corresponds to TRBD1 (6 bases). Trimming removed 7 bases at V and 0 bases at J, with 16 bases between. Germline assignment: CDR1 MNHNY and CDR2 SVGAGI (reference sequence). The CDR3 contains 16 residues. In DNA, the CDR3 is TGTGCCAGCACGGGGGGACAATGGGGCTCTGGAAACACCATATATTTT. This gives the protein CASTGGQWGSGNTIYF.

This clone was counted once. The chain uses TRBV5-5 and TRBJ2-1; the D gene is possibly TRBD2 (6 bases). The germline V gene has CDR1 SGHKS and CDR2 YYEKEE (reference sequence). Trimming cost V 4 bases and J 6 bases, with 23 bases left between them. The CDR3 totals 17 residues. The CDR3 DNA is TGTGCCAGCAGCCACAAATCCGGGACTGGGACTCGCAATGAGCAGTTCTTC. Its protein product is CASSHKSGTGTRNEQFF.

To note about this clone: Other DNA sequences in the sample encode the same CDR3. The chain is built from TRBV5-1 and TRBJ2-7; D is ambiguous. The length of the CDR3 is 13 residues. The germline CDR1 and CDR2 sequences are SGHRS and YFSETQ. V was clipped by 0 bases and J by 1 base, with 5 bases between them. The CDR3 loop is CASSLDGSYEQYF. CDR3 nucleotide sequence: TGCGCCAGCAGCTTGGACGGTTCCTACGAGCAGTACTTC.

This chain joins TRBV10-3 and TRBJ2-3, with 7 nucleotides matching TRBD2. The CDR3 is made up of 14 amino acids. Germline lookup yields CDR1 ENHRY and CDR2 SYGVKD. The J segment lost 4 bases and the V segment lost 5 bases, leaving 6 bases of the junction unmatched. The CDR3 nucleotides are TGTGCCATCAGTACGACTAGCTATTCAGATACGCAGTATTTT. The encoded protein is CAISTTSYSDTQYF.

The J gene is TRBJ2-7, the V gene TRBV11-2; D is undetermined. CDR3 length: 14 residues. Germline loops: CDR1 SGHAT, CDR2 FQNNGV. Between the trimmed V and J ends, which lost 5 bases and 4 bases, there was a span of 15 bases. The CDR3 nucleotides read TGTGCCAGCAGCCGTTCTCTGGTGGGGTACGAGCAGTACTTC. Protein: CASSRSLVGYEQYF.

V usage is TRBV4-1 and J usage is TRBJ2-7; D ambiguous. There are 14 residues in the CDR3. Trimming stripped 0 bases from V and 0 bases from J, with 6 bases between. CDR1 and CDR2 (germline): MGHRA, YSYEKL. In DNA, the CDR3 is TGCGCCAGCAGCCAAGACTCGGACTCCTACGAGCAGTACTTC. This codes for CASSQDSDSYEQYF.

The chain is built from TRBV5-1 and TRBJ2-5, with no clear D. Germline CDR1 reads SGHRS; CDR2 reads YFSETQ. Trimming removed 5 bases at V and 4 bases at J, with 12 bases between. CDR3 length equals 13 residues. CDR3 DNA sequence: TGCGCCAGCAGTATAGGGTCGGGAGAGACCCAGTACTTC. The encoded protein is CASSIGSGETQYF.

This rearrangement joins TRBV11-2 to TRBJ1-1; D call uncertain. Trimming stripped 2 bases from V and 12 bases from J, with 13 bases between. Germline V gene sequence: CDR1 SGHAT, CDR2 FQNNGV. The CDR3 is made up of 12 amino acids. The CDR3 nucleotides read TGTGCCAGCAGCTTATCCACGGGGATGACTTTCTTT. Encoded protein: CASSLSTGMTFF.

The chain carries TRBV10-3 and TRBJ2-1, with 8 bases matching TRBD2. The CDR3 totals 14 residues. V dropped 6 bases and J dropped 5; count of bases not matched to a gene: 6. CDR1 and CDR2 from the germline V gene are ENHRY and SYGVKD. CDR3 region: CAISRAGEDNEQFF. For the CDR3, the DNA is TGTGCCATCAGCCGAGCGGGGGAGGACAATGAGCAGTTCTTC.

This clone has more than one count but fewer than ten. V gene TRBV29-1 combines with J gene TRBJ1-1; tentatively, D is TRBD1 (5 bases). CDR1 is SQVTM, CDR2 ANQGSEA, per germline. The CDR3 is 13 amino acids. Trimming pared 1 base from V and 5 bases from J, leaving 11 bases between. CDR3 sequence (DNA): TGCAGCGTTGAAGTCAGGGCCGCTACTGAAGCTTTCTTT. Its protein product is CSVEVRAATEAFF.

CDR3 nucleotides: TGCGCCAGCAGCGGGCCGGGGACGGGGAAGGCTGAAGCTTTCTTT. Protein product: CASSGPGTGKAEAFF. V usage is TRBV5-1 and J usage is TRBJ1-1; possibly TRBD1 for D (5 bases). CDR1 and CDR2 from the germline V gene are SGHRS and YFSETQ. Deletions cut 4 bases from V and 6 bases from J, with 19 bases between. This CDR3 is built from 15 residues.

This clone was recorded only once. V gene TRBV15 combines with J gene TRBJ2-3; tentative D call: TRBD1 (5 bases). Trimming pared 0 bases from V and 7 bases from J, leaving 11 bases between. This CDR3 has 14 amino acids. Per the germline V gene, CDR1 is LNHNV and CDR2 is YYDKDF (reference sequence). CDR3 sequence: CATSRDRGSYTQYF. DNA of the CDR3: TGTGCCACCAGCAGAGATAGGGGTAGTTATACGCAGTATTTT.

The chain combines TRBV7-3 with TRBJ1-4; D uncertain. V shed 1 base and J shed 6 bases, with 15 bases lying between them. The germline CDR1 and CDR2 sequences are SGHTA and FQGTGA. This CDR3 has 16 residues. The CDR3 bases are TGTGCCAGCAGCTTAAATTCCCCCTCGGATCATGAAAAACTGTTTTTT. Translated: CASSLNSPSDHEKLFF.

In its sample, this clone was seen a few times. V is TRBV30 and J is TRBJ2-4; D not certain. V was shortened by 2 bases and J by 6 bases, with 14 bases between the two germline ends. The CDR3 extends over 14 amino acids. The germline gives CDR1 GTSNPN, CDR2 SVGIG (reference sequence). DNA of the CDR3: TGTGCCTGGAGTAGACCAGGTCCCGGAAACATTCAGTACTTC. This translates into CAWSRPGPGNIQYF.

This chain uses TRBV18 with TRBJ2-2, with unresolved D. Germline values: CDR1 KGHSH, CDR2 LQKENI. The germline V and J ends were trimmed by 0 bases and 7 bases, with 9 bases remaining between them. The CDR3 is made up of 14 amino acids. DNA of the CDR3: TGTGCCAGCTCACCACCGGCATGGGTCGGGGAGCTGTTTTTT. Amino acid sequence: CASSPPAWVGELFF.

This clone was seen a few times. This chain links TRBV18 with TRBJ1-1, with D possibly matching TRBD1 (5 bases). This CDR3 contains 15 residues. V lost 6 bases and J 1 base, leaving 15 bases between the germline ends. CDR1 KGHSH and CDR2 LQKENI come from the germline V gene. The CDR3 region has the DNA TGTGCCAGCTCCCGAGAGACAGTGCAGAACACTGAAGCTTTCTTT. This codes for CASSRETVQNTEAFF.

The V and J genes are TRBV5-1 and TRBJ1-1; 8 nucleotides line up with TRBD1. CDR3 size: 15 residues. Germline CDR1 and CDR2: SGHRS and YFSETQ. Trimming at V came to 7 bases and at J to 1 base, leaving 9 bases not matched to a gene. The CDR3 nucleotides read TGCGCCAGCTCTTTACAGGGGGGTAGGAACACTGAAGCTTTCTTT. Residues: CASSLQGGRNTEAFF.

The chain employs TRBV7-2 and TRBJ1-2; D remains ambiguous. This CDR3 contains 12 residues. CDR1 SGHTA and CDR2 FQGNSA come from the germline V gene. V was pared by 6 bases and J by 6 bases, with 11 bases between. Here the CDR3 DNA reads TGTGCCAGCAGGTCACTTGGAGATGGCTACACCTTC. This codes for CASRSLGDGYTF. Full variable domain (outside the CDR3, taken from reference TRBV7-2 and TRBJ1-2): GAGVSQSPSNKVTEKGKDVELRCDPISGHTALYWYRQSLGQGLEFLIYFQGNSAPDKSGLPSDRFSAERTGGSVSTLTIQRTQQEDSAVYLCASRSLGDGYTFGSGTRLTVV.

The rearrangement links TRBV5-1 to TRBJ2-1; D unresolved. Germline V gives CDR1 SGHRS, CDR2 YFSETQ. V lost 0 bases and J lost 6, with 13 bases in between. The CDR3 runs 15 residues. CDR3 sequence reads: CASSLGHGIGNEQFF. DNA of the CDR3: TGCGCCAGCAGCTTGGGACATGGGATAGGCAATGAGCAGTTCTTC.

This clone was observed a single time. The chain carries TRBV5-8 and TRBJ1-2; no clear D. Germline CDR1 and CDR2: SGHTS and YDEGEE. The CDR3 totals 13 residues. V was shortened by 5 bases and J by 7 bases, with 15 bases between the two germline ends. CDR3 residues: CASSSVLRSGYTF. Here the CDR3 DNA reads TGTGCCAGCAGTTCGGTTTTAAGGTCTGGCTACACCTTC.

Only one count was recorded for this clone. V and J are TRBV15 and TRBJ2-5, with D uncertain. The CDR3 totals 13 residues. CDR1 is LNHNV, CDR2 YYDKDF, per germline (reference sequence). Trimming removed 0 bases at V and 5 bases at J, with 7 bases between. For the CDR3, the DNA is TGTGCCACCAGCAGAGATCGTCTGGAGACCCAGTACTTC. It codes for CATSRDRLETQYF. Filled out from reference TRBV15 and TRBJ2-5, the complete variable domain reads DAMVIQNPRYQVTQFGKPVTLSCSQTLNHNVMYWYQQKSSQAPKLLFHYYDKDFNNEADTPDNFQSRRPNTSFCFLDIRSPGLGDTAMYLCATSRDRLETQYFGPGTRLLVL.

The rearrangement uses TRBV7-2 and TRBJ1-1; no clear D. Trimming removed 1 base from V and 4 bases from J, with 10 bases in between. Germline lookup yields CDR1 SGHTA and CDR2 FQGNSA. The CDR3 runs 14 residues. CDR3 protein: CASSLGVGLTEAFF. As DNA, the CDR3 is TGTGCCAGCAGCTTAGGTGTGGGTCTCACTGAAGCTTTCTTT.

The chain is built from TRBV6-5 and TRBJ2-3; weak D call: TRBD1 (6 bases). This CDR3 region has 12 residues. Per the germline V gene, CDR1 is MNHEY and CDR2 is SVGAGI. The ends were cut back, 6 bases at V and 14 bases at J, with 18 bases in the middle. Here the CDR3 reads CASRQTGHSWYF. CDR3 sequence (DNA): TGTGCCAGCAGACAGACAGGACATTCTTGGTATTTT.

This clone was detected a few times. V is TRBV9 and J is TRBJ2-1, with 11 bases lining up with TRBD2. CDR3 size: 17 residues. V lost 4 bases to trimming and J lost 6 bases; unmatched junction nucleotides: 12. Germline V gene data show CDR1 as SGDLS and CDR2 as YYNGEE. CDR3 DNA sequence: TGTGCCAGCAGCCTCCATCCCCTAGCGGGGGGTTCCAATGAGCAGTTCTTC. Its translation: CASSLHPLAGGSNEQFF.